This TCR beta chain was sequenced in a study of post-analysis software for immune sequencing data. Comments on this clonotype: Antigen specificity is unknown.

Unique molecular identifiers were built into the TCR beta cDNA libraries. MiXCR, applied by TCRdb to the PCR reads, yields one record per CDR3 protein. The sample lists hundreds of thousands of distinct CDR3 sequences; roughly 29% were seen once. Overall study findings and caveats: Samples from one preparation batch, clustered by F measure, grouped strongly together. A significant reduction in normalized Chao1 diversity was observed in multiple sclerosis patients versus controls. About five TRBV segments, including TRBV5-6, TRBV5-1 and TRBV20-1, were more frequent in patients than controls.

This CDR3 has 15 residues. Trimming removed 5 bases from V and 4 bases from J, with 16 bases in between. Germline assignment: CDR1 MNHNS and CDR2 SASEGT. The chain employs TRBV6-1 and TRBJ2-3; D might be TRBD2 (5 bases). This sequence was found in a girl under 18 with multiple sclerosis. The sample taken for sequencing was blood. CDR3: CASSQRPRDPDTQYF. The CDR3 nucleotides are TGTGCCAGCAGTCAACGCCCCCGGGATCCAGATACGCAGTATTTT.